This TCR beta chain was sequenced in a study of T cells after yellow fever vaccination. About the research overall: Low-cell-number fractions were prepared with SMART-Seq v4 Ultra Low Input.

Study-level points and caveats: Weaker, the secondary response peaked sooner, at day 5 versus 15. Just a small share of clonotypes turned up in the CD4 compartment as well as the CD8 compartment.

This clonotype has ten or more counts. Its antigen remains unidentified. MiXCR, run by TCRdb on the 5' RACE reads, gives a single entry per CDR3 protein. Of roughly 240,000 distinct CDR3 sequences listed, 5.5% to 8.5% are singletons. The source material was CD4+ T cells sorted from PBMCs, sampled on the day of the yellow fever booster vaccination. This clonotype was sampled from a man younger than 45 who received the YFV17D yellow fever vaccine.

In DNA form, the CDR3 reads TGTGCCAGCAGCTTAGTGGCCGGGCTAGCGGGAGGGACCTACGAGCAGTACTTC. Its translation is CASSLVAGLAGGTYEQYF. This rearrangement joins TRBV7-8 to TRBJ2-7; 12 bases line up with TRBD2. Germline V CDR1 and CDR2: SGHVS, FQNEAQ. This CDR3 is 18 amino acids long. The junction had 9 bases not matched to a gene; V was cut back by 1 base and J by 2 bases.